This T cell receptor beta chain is from a study of blood T cell repertoires in COVID-19. This CDR3 comprises 14 residues. V was shortened by 6 bases and J by 0 bases, with 12 bases between the two germline ends. Germline CDR1 and CDR2: SGHVS and FQNEAQ. Some clones are missing from TCRdb's copy, which holds only in-frame ones; the method was immunoSEQ multiplex PCR. Of 200,000 to 250,000 clones in the sample, around 83% were seen once. The sequenced sample consisted of peripheral blood. The rearrangement joins TRBV7-8 to TRBJ2-7; tentatively, D is TRBD2 (5 bases). This TCR was recovered from a woman aged 50 to 65 with acute or convalescent COVID-19. The CDR3 region is CASSPPRGSYEQYF. The CDR3 nucleotides read TGTGCCAGCAGTCCCCCCCGGGGCTCCTACGAGCAGTACTTC.